These 24 T cell receptor beta chains were sequenced from one sample in a study of blood T cell repertoires in COVID-19. Libraries were prepared by immunoSEQ multiplex PCR; TCRdb keeps only in-frame clonotypes and omits some of them. The sample lists roughly 230,000 clones, about 79% occurring once. Material for sequencing was PBMCs or T cells enriched from blood (not recorded which). These TCRs come from a woman in her fifties or sixties who had recovered from COVID-19.

The chain carries TRBV11-1 and TRBJ1-1, with TRBD1 matching 7 bases. The CDR3 length is 12 residues. The trim removed 10 bases at V and 6 bases at J, leaving 8 bases unmatched. Germline assignment: CDR1 SGHAT and CDR2 FQDESV (reference sequence). The CDR3 here is CATKRGQSEAFF. The CDR3 DNA reads as TGTGCCACCAAGAGGGGGCAATCTGAAGCTTTCTTT.

This clone was observed a single time. The chain couples TRBV19 to TRBJ2-5; D might be TRBD1 (6 bases). Germline values: CDR1 LNHDA, CDR2 SQIVND (reference sequence). Trimming shortened V by 6 bases and J by 2 bases, and 16 bases separated the two germline ends. The CDR3 extends over 15 amino acids. The DNA of the CDR3 is TGTGCCAGTAGCCCCCGAAGCAGGGGTCAAGAGACCCAGTACTTC. Its translation is CASSPRSRGQETQYF.

The chain combines TRBV5-6 with TRBJ2-7; 9 nucleotides agree with TRBD2. This CDR3 has 17 amino acids. V lost 0 bases and J lost 0; bases outside the gene matches: 7. CDR1 is SGHDT and CDR2 is YYEEEE in the germline V gene. The CDR3 region is CASSLGPSGGSSYEQYF. The CDR3 DNA reads as TGTGCCAGCAGCTTGGGCCCGAGCGGGGGGAGCTCCTACGAGCAGTACTTC.

This clone was detected a few times. The rearrangement uses TRBV9 and TRBJ2-7, with D perhaps TRBD1 (6 bases). This CDR3 is built from 14 residues. CDR1 is SGDLS and CDR2 is YYNGEE in the germline V gene. The ends were cut back, 0 bases at V and 0 bases at J, with 7 bases in the middle. CDR3 nucleotides: TGTGCCAGCAGCGTAGGGGGACACTCCTACGAGCAGTACTTC. Its protein is CASSVGGHSYEQYF. Full variable domain (missing parts from reference TRBV9 and TRBJ2-7): DSGVTQTPKHLITATGQRVTLRCSPRSGDLSVYWYQQSLDQGLQFLIQYYNGEERAKGNILERFSAQQFPDLHSELNLSSLELGDSALYFCASSVGGHSYEQYFGPGTRLTVT.

The chain couples TRBV7-2 to TRBJ2-3, with 16 bases aligning to TRBD2. V was clipped by 0 bases and J by 3 bases; unmatched bases: 3. The germline gives CDR1 SGHTA, CDR2 FQGNSA. This CDR3 has 18 residues. This CDR3 is CASSLAGLAGGRTDTQYF. CDR3 sequence (DNA): TGTGCCAGCAGCTTAGCGGGACTAGCGGGGGGGCGAACAGATACGCAGTATTTT.

The rearrangement links TRBV18 to TRBJ1-4, with D hard to call. CDR3 length equals 15 residues. Trimming pared 5 bases from V and 0 bases from J, leaving 10 bases between. Per germline, CDR1 KGHSH and CDR2 LQKENI. Written as DNA, the CDR3 is TGTGCCAGCTCAGGGGAGGCTTCAACTAATGAAAAACTGTTTTTT. It encodes CASSGEASTNEKLFF.

The sample holds one count of this clone. This chain links TRBV30 with TRBJ1-2; D might be TRBD1 (5 bases). The germline V gene has CDR1 GTSNPN and CDR2 SVGIG (reference sequence). This CDR3 is built from 16 residues. V gave up 3 bases and J gave up 5 bases, with 22 bases separating them. CDR3 region: CAWRYPLGRAGYGYTF. The CDR3 DNA reads TGTGCCTGGAGGTACCCCCTGGGCAGGGCTGGGTATGGCTACACCTTC.

On this clone: Since the CDR3 does not end with the conserved phenylalanine or tryptophan, this likely comes from a read error. The DNA is omitted, as the CDR3 cannot be located on it reliably, and the CDR3 follows TCRdb's listing. This chain joins TRBV6-1 and TRBJ1-2. Inclusive of both ends, the CDR3 amounts to 12 amino acids. CDR1 is MNHNS, CDR2 SASEGT, per germline. CDR3 sequence reads: CASSESERMRVL.

CDR3: CASSPTGDYSPLHF. In DNA form, the CDR3 reads TGTGCCAGCAGCCCGACAGGAGACTATTCACCCCTCCACTTT. The chain joins TRBV5-6 to TRBJ1-6; perhaps TRBD1 as D (6 bases). V was cut by 4 bases and J by 8 bases, with 13 bases left in between. The CDR3 loop spans 14 amino acids. Germline-derived CDR1 and CDR2 are SGHDT and YYEEEE.

V gene TRBV11-1 combines with J gene TRBJ2-7, with TRBD2 matching over 7 bases. J was trimmed by 1 base and V by 5 bases; bases with no gene match: 8. The CDR3 runs to 15 residues. Germline V lookup: CDR1 SGHAT, CDR2 FQDESV (reference sequence). This chain's CDR3 is CASSQAPGGSYEQYF. The CDR3 DNA reads TGTGCCAGCAGCCAGGCCCCCGGGGGGTCCTACGAGCAGTACTTC.

DNA of the CDR3: TGTGCCAGTAGTATAGAAGGGGATGGCAATCAGCCCCAGCATTTT. Its protein product is CASSIEGDGNQPQHF. This chain connects TRBV19 to TRBJ1-5; maybe TRBD1 (5 bases). Germline V gene sequence: CDR1 LNHDA, CDR2 SQIVND (reference sequence). The V and J ends lost 0 bases and 2 bases respectively, with 8 bases between them. The CDR3 is made up of 15 amino acids.

The chain employs TRBV15 and TRBJ2-7; 7 bases match TRBD2. The CDR3 sequence is 14 residues long. CDR1 LNHNV and CDR2 YYDKDF come from the germline V gene (reference sequence). V was clipped by 1 base and J by 4 bases; unmatched bases: 4. The DNA for the CDR3 is TGTGCCACCAGCAGAGTAGGGAGGGAGTACGAGCAGTACTTC. Translation: CATSRVGREYEQYF. The variable domain in full, completed from reference TRBV15 and TRBJ2-7, reads DAMVIQNPRYQVTQFGKPVTLSCSQTLNHNVMYWYQQKSSQAPKLLFHYYDKDFNNEADTPDNFQSRRPNTSFCFLDIRSPGLGDTAMYLCATSRVGREYEQYFGPGTRLTVT.

This clone was picked up one time. The gene calls are TRBV7-6 and TRBJ1-5, with a possible D match to TRBD1 (5 bases). CDR3 size: 15 residues. The germline CDR1 and CDR2 sequences are SGHVS and FNYEAQ. V was cut by 1 base and J by 3 bases, with 10 bases left in between. The CDR3 loop reads CASSLDGGDNQPQHF. CDR3 bases: TGTGCCAGCAGCTTAGATGGAGGGGACAATCAGCCCCAGCATTTT.

This chain links TRBV27 with TRBJ1-5; 10 bases agree with TRBD1. The CDR3 runs to 14 residues. The V gene end was trimmed by 5 bases and the J gene end by 5 bases; junction bases not matched to a gene: 3. Per the germline V gene, CDR1 is MNHEY and CDR2 is SMNVEV (reference sequence). For the CDR3, the DNA is TGTGCCAGCAGTACGACAGGGGGCTATCAGCCCCAGCATTTT. Amino acids: CASSTTGGYQPQHF.

The chain employs TRBV2 and TRBJ1-6; D is undetermined. Germline assignment: CDR1 SNHLY and CDR2 FYNNEI. V was shortened by 9 bases and J by 10 bases, with 16 bases between the two germline ends. The length of the CDR3 is 13 residues. The DNA for the CDR3 is TGTGCCAGTACTACAAGGACTGTCTCACCCCTCCACTTT. Encoded protein: CASTTRTVSPLHF. The full variable domain, completed using reference TRBV2 and TRBJ1-6, is EPEVTQTPSHQVTQMGQEVILRCVPISNHLYFYWYRQILGQKVEFLVSFYNNEISEKSEIFDDQFSVERPDGSNFTLKIRSTKLEDSAMYFCASTTRTVSPLHFGNGTRLTVT.

The chain combines TRBV10-1 with TRBJ2-7; D is unresolved. The CDR3 consists of 14 residues. V lost 2 bases to trimming and J lost 1 base, with 9 bases between them. Per germline, CDR1 WNHNN and CDR2 SYGVQD (reference sequence). The CDR3 protein is CASSEGSKSYEQYF. CDR3 in DNA: TGCGCCAGCAGTGAGGGCAGTAAATCCTACGAGCAGTACTTC.

This clone appeared a few times. The rearrangement uses TRBV4-3 and TRBJ1-2; D ambiguous. The V end lost 4 bases, the J end lost 3 bases, and 12 bases lay between the germline ends. The CDR3 consists of 14 residues. The germline gives CDR1 LGHNA, CDR2 YSLEER. CDR3 loop: CASSRSGFDYGYTF. CDR3 nucleotide sequence: TGCGCCAGCAGCCGTTCGGGGTTTGACTATGGCTACACCTTC.

This chain connects TRBV20-1 to TRBJ2-7; no clear D. The CDR3 runs to 11 residues. Deletions cut 6 bases from V and 5 bases from J, with 11 bases between. Germline loops: CDR1 DFQATT, CDR2 SNEGSKA (reference sequence). This chain's CDR3 is CSAWWRNEQYF. Here the CDR3 DNA reads TGCAGTGCCTGGTGGCGGAACGAGCAGTACTTC.

This chain connects TRBV6-5 to TRBJ2-7; 8 bases are shared with TRBD2. The V gene's germline CDR1 is MNHEY and CDR2 SVGAGI. The CDR3 is 13 residues long. Trimming removed 6 bases from V and 6 bases from J; junction bases left unmatched: 7. CDR3 sequence: CASSWRGDREQYF. CDR3 sequence (DNA): TGTGCCAGCAGCTGGCGGGGGGACCGCGAGCAGTACTTC.

The CDR3 DNA follows: TGTGCCAGCAGCCAGAATACCGCCAGGGGGCTCGGCTACACCTTC. Translated, it gives CASSQNTARGLGYTF. The chain is built from TRBV3-1 (or the pseudogene TRBV3-2) and TRBJ1-2, with 8 bases that match TRBD1. This CDR3 has 15 amino acids. After removal of 3 bases from V and 8 bases from J, the junction contained 11 bases not matched to a gene. The germline V gene encodes CDR1 LGHDT and CDR2 YNNKEL (reference sequence).

The chain combines TRBV6-5 with TRBJ2-7; 9 bases line up with TRBD1. From germline, CDR1 is MNHEY and CDR2 SVGAGI. This CDR3 contains 15 residues. J gave up 4 bases and V 5 bases, and 9 bases lay outside the gene matches. The CDR3 DNA follows: TGTGCCAGCAGTCACCTAGGGACAGGGAAATACGAGCAGTACTTC. Translation: CASSHLGTGKYEQYF.

The V and J genes are TRBV4-3 and TRBJ1-5; tentatively, D is TRBD1 (5 bases). Trimming cost V 6 bases and J 0 bases, with 12 bases left between them. The germline V gene encodes CDR1 LGHNA and CDR2 YSLEER. This CDR3 has 15 residues. The CDR3 sequence is CASSPQGNSNQPQHF. CDR3 nucleotides: TGCGCCAGCAGTCCGCAGGGAAATAGCAATCAGCCCCAGCATTTT.

The J gene is TRBJ1-6, the V gene TRBV2, with D maybe TRBD1 (6 bases). V lost 5 bases, J lost 10 bases, and 15 bases lay in between. The CDR3 totals 14 residues. The germline CDR1 and CDR2 sequences are SNHLY and FYNNEI. The CDR3 nucleotides read TGTGCCAGCAGTCCCGACAGGACACGATCACCCCTCCACTTT. Translating it yields CASSPDRTRSPLHF. The whole variable domain, filled in from reference TRBV2 and TRBJ1-6, reads EPEVTQTPSHQVTQMGQEVILRCVPISNHLYFYWYRQILGQKVEFLVSFYNNEISEKSEIFDDQFSVERPDGSNFTLKIRSTKLEDSAMYFCASSPDRTRSPLHFGNGTRLTVT.

The genes are TRBV18 and TRBJ1-1; TRBD1 aligns across 10 bases. Looked up from germline, CDR1 is KGHSH and CDR2 is LQKENI. V trimming: 4 bases; J trimming: 3 bases; junction bases outside the gene matches: 2. The CDR3 is 14 residues long. The CDR3 nucleotides are TGTGCCAGCTCACGACAGGGGGCGGACACTGAAGCTTTCTTT. Protein: CASSRQGADTEAFF.